The rows below give T cell receptor beta chains drawn from one sample of a study of T cells after yellow fever vaccination. From the 5' RACE reads, TCRdb called clonotypes with MiXCR, one entry per CDR3 protein. The table shows about 350,000 distinct CDR3 sequences, with less than 9.5% occurring only once. Sample: PBMCs, taken around 45 days after the first yellow fever vaccination. The receptor source for this set is a man between 18 and 35 years old who received the YFV17D yellow fever vaccine. The CDR3 runs from the conserved cysteine through the conserved F or W. The D gene is left open where the match is weak. Expanded clones get a size class; other rows say once, few or many, or leave the size out.

TRBD1 TRBJ1-2 - TRBV7-2 CASSSGDRAGGYTF TGTGCCAGCAGCTCAGGGGACAGGGCGGGAGGCTACACCTTC
- TRBJ2-7 many TRBV18 CASSPPGSYEQYF TGTGCCAGCTCACCACCGGGTTCCTACGAGCAGTACTTC
TRBD2 TRBJ2-1 - TRBV24-1 CATSDGLAGVNEQFF TGTGCCACCAGTGATGGGCTAGCGGGGGTCAATGAGCAGTTCTTC
TRBD2 TRBJ2-2 - TRBV2 CASSGLAGRGELFF TGTGCCAGCAGTGGGTTAGCGGGGCGTGGGGAGCTGTTTTTT
- TRBJ1-5 few TRBV15 CATSRGVGQPQHF TGTGCCACCAGCAGAGGGGTGGGTCAGCCCCAGCATTTT
TRBD2 TRBJ2-2 few TRBV28 CASSFQLSGGNTGELFF TGTGCCAGCAGTTTCCAGCTCTCGGGGGGGAACACCGGGGAGCTGTTTTTT
TRBD1 TRBJ2-1 few TRBV11-2 CASSLESTGTGSNEQFF TGTGCCAGCAGCTTAGAAAGTACAGGGACAGGCTCCAATGAGCAGTTCTTC
TRBD1 TRBJ1-4 many TRBV7-2 CASSTQGSHNEKLFF TGTGCCAGCAGCACACAGGGGTCCCATAATGAAAAACTGTTTTTT
- TRBJ1-4 few TRBV7-2 CASSLWLNEKLFF TGTGCCAGCAGCTTATGGTTAAATGAAAAACTGTTTTTT
TRBD1 TRBJ2-1 many TRBV29-1 CSVGQARGEQFF TGCAGCGTCGGACAGGCGAGGGGTGAGCAGTTCTTC
TRBD1 TRBJ2-5 - TRBV7-2 CASSSRTGDGETQYF TGTGCCAGCAGCTCGCGGACAGGGGACGGAGAGACCCAGTACTTC
TRBD1 TRBJ1-5 many TRBV12-3/TRBV12-4 CASSLTGDGQPQHF TGTGCCAGCAGTTTGACAGGGGATGGTCAGCCCCAGCATTTT
- TRBJ2-5 few TRBV15 CATSGGSGDYETQYF TGTGCCACCAGCGGGGGAAGTGGGGATTATGAGACCCAGTACTTC
- TRBJ2-7 - TRBV4-3 CASSQDSLSSYEQYF TGCGCCAGCAGCCAAGATAGCCTTTCCTCCTACGAGCAGTACTTC
TRBD2 TRBJ2-1 - TRBV10-1 CASSEVRAGGYNEQFF TGCGCCAGCAGTGAGGTCCGGGCGGGGGGGTACAATGAGCAGTTCTTC
- TRBJ1-5 few TRBV2 CASKWQGHQPQHF TGTGCCAGCAAGTGGCAGGGGCATCAGCCCCAGCATTTT
TRBD2 TRBJ2-7 few TRBV7-2 CASSFSPGGSYEQYF TGTGCCAGCAGTTTCTCACCGGGGGGCTCCTACGAGCAGTACTTC
- TRBJ2-3 - TRBV28 CASSLGGDADTQYF TGTGCCAGCAGTTTAGGAGGGGACGCAGATACGCAGTATTTT
- TRBJ1-2 few TRBV27 CASTGIYGQLVGYTF TGTGCCAGCACCGGCATCTATGGACAGTTGGTAGGCTACACCTTC
- TRBJ2-5 many TRBV5-1 CASSFGGAEWETQYF TGCGCCAGCAGCTTCGGAGGGGCGGAGTGGGAGACCCAGTACTTC
- TRBJ1-6 - TRBV20-1 CSAPAQRGLHF TGCAGTGCTCCAGCCCAACGGGGCCTCCACTTT
- TRBJ2-3 - TRBV30 CAGDREGYADTQYF TGTGCCGGAGACCGAGAGGGGTATGCAGATACGCAGTATTTT
TRBD1 TRBJ1-1 many TRBV29-1 CSVGQGYTEAFF TGCAGCGTTGGACAGGGTTACACTGAAGCTTTCTTT
- TRBJ1-5 once TRBV12-3/TRBV12-4 CASSDRDGSNQPQHF TGTGCCAGCAGTGACCGGGACGGTAGCAATCAGCCCCAGCATTTT
- TRBJ1-1 few TRBV6-2/TRBV6-3 CASSSQFGNTEAFF TGTGCCAGCAGTTCTCAGTTTGGGAACACTGAAGCTTTCTTT
TRBD2 TRBJ2-3 - TRBV7-9 CASVTGTSGGAADTQYF TGTGCCAGCGTCACCGGGACTAGCGGGGGGGCCGCAGATACGCAGTATTTT
TRBD2 TRBJ2-3 few TRBV15 CATSGQAGGPGWSTDTQYF TGTGCCACCAGCGGTCAAGCGGGGGGGCCAGGTTGGAGCACAGATACGCAGTATTTT
TRBD1 TRBJ1-1 many TRBV19 CASRRQGLNTEAFF TGTGCCAGTAGGCGACAGGGTCTGAACACTGAAGCTTTCTTT
TRBD2 TRBJ2-7 many TRBV12-3/TRBV12-4 CASRLAGGPYEQYF TGTGCCAGCAGACTAGCGGGGGGCCCATACGAGCAGTACTTC
- TRBJ2-3 many TRBV4-3 CASSQDKDSPTQYF TGCGCCAGCAGCCAAGATAAGGACTCTCCTACGCAGTATTTT
TRBD1 TRBJ2-5 - TRBV7-9 CASSLRDRGLEETQYF TGTGCCAGCAGCTTAAGGGACAGGGGGTTGGAAGAGACCCAGTACTTC
- TRBJ2-7 few TRBV29-1 CSVHTRTGYEQYF TGCAGCGTCCACACAAGGACCGGTTACGAGCAGTACTTC
- TRBJ1-5 - TRBV20-1 CSARDPQGYSNQPQHF TGCAGTGCTAGAGATCCTCAGGGTTATAGCAATCAGCCCCAGCATTTT
TRBD1 TRBJ2-2 - TRBV12-3/TRBV12-4 CASRTTGWAGELFF TGTGCCAGCAGGACGACAGGGTGGGCCGGGGAGCTGTTTTTT